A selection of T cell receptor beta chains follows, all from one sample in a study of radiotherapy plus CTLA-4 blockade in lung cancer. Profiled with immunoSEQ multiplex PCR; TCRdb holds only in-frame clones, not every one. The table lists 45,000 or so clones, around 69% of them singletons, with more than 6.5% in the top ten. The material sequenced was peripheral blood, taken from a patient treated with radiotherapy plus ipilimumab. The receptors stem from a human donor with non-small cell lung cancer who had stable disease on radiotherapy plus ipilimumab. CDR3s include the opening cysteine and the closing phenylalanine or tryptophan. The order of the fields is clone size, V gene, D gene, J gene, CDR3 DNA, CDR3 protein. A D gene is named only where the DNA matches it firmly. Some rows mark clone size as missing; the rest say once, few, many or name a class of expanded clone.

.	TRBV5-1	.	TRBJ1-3	TGCGCCAGCAGCCCCCAGGGGCAGGGGAAGCGTATCGGGGGAAACACCATATATTTT	CASSPQGQGKRIGGNTIYF
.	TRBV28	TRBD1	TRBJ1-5	TGTGCCAGCAAGACAGGGGGAAGGAATCAGCCCCAGCATTTT	CASKTGGRNQPQHF
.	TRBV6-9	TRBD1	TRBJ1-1	TGTGCCGCAGGGGGCACTGAAGCTTTCTTT	CAAGGTEAFF
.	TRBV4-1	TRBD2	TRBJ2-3	TGCGCCAGCAGCCAAGGAACGTCGACTAGCGCCACAGATACGCAGTATTTT	CASSQGTSTSATDTQYF
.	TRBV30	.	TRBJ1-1	TGTGCCTGGGCCGAGGCACCCGCCAACACTGAAGCTTTCTTT	CAWAEAPANTEAFF
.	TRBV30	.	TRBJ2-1	TGTGCCTGGAGTGGGACAGACTACAATGAGCAGTTCTTC	CAWSGTDYNEQFF
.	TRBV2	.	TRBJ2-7	TGTGCCAGCAGTGAGAGGCAGGGGTTACCCTACGAGCAGTACTTC	CASSERQGLPYEQYF
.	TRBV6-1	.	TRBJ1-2	TGTGCCAGCAGTCGGACGGTAGCTAACTATGGCTACACCTTC	CASSRTVANYGYTF
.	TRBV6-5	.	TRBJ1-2	TGTGCCAGCAGTCACAGCTCTAACTATGGCTACACCTTC	CASSHSSNYGYTF
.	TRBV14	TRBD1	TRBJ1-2	TGTGCCAGCAGCCAAGATCTCCCAGGGGGGATTGGCTACACCTTC	CASSQDLPGGIGYTF
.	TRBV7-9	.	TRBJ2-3	TGTGCCAGCAGCGACAACGCCCTAAACACAGATACGCAGTATTTT	CASSDNALNTDTQYF
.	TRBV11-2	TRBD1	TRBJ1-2	TGTGCCAGCAGCCCGGACAGGGGAAACTATGGCTACACCTTC	CASSPDRGNYGYTF
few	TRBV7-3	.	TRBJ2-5	TGTGCCAGCAGTCGAACCGGGTCACAAGAGACCCAGTACTTC	CASSRTGSQETQYF
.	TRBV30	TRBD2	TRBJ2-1	TGTGCCTGGGAGACTAGCGGGGGCTCCTACAATGAGCAGTTCTTC	CAWETSGGSYNEQFF
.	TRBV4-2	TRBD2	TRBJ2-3	TGTGCCAGCAGCCAGACTAGCGGGTTGGGGGATACGCAGTATTTT	CASSQTSGLGDTQYF
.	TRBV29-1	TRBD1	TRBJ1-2	TGCAGCGTTGGGGACAGGGACCTCCTATTTGGCTACACCTTC	CSVGDRDLLFGYTF
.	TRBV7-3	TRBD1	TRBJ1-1	TGTGCCAGCAGCTTTAGACAGGGCACTGAAGCTTTCTTT	CASSFRQGTEAFF
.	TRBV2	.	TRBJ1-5	TGTGCCACCAAGGACTATAGCAATCAGCCCCAGCATTTT	CATKDYSNQPQHF
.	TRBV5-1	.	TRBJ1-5	TGCGCCAGCAGCTTGGGCCAAGCTAGCAATCAGCCCCAGCATTTT	CASSLGQASNQPQHF
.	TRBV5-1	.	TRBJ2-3	TGCGCCAGCAGCTTGGGTCAGCCCAATACAGATACGCAGTATTTT	CASSLGQPNTDTQYF
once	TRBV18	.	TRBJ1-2	TGTGCCAGCTCACCACCGAACACTCGGGAGTTTCTTGGCTACACCTTC	CASSPPNTREFLGYTF
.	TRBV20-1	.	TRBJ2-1	TGCAGTGCGCGGCGACAGAATGAGCAGTTCTTC	CSARRQNEQFF
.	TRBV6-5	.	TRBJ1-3	TGTGCCAGCAGCTCGGGCCAGGGAAACACCATATATTTT	CASSSGQGNTIYF
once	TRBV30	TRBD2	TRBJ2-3	TGTGCCTGGAACCTAGCGGGGGGGCCTACAGATACGCAGTATTTT	CAWNLAGGPTDTQYF
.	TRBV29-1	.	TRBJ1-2	TGCAGCGTTGGAGCTGTTCCCGGAACTCAGTCCCAGGGATATGGCTACACCTTC	CSVGAVPGTQSQGYGYTF
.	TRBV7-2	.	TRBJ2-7	TGTGCCAGCAGCTTCGGCCGCCCGCGGTACGAGCAGTACTTC	CASSFGRPRYEQYF
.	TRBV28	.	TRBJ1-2	TGTGCCAGCAGTCCGTCCCCCGCCTATGGCTACACCTTC	CASSPSPAYGYTF
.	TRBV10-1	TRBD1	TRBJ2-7	TGCGCCAGCAAGGGGGGGACAGGGCCTTACGAGCAGTACTTC	CASKGGTGPYEQYF
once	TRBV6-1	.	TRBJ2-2	TGTGCCAGCAACCGGGCCTGGCCCGGGGAGCTGTTTTTT	CASNRAWPGELFF
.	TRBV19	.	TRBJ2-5	TGTGCCAGTAGTCAAGGGAGGAAAGGAGAGACCCAGTACTTC	CASSQGRKGETQYF
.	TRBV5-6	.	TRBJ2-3	TGTGCCAGCAGCTTGGCCACAGGGTGGACAGATACGCAGTATTTT	CASSLATGWTDTQYF
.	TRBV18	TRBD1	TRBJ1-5	TGTGCCAGCTCAGACTCAGGGGGCTATCAGCCCCAGCATTTT	CASSDSGGYQPQHF
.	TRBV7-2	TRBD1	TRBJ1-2	TGTGCCAGCAGCAAAGGGGTATCGGACAGGGCAGATTTTGGCTACACCTTC	CASSKGVSDRADFGYTF
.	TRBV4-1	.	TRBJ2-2	TGCGCCAGCTCCCCGGGACTGCGGGCCAATGTGGACGGGGAGCTGTTTTTT	CASSPGLRANVDGELFF
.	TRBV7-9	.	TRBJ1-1	TGTGCCAGCAGCTTAGCGCAGGACACTGAAGCTTTCTTT	CASSLAQDTEAFF
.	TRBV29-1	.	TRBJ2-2	TGCAGCGCCCGAACAGGGAGCACCGGGGAGCTGTTTTTT	CSARTGSTGELFF
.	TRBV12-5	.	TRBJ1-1	TGTGCTAGTGGTTTGGTAATGCAGGGGTTCACTGAAGCTTTCTTT	CASGLVMQGFTEAFF
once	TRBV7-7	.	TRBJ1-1	TGTGCCAGCAGCAGGTCCTTGGAGACTGAAGCTTTCTTT	CASSRSLETEAFF
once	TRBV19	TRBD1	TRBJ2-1	TGTGCCAGTAGCTTACAGGGGGCTTTTCACAATGAGCAGTTCTTC	CASSLQGAFHNEQFF
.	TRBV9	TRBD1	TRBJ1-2	TGTGCCAGCAGCGTCTTCCCGGGACAGGGAAATGGCTACACCTTC	CASSVFPGQGNGYTF
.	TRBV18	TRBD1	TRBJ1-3	TGTGCCAGCTCACCATTGGACAGGTCTGGAAACACCATATATTTT	CASSPLDRSGNTIYF
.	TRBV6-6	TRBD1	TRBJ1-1	TGTGCCAGCAGTTCAACAGGGGGCTACGAACAGACTGAAGCTTTCTTT	CASSSTGGYEQTEAFF
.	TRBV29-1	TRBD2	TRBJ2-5	TGCAGCGTTGAAGATACTAGCGGGGTAGGAGAGACCCAGTACTTC	CSVEDTSGVGETQYF
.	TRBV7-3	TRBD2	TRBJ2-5	TGTGCCAGCAGCCCCGCGAGCGGGGGGGCCGGAGAGACCCAGTACTTC	CASSPASGGAGETQYF
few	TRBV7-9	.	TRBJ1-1	TGTGCCAGCAGCTTAGCTTCGGGACAAGGGAGTGAAGCTTTCTTT	CASSLASGQGSEAFF
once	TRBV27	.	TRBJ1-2	TGTGCCAGCAGTCCGGGGGGCAGAAACTATGGCTACACCTTC	CASSPGGRNYGYTF
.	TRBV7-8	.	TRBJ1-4	TGTGCCAGCAGCTTTAGCAGCCCAACTAATGAAAAACTGTTTTTT	CASSFSSPTNEKLFF
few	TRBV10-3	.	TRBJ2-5	TGTGCCATCAATGAGAGACGGGACCAAGAGACCCAGTACTTC	CAINERRDQETQYF
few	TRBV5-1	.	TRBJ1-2	TGCGCCAGCAGCCCCCCGGGACAACTCTATGGCTACACCTTC	CASSPPGQLYGYTF
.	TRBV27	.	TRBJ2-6	TGTGCCAGCAGTTGGCAAACTGGGGCCAACGTCCTGACTTTC	CASSWQTGANVLTF
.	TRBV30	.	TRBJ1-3	TGTGCCTGCGGGACACCGAGCTCTGGAAACACCATATATTTT	CACGTPSSGNTIYF
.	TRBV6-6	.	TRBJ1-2	TGTGCCAGCAGTTACTCGAACAGAATCGATGGCTACACCTTC	CASSYSNRIDGYTF
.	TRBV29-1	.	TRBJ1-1	TGCAGCGCTGATGGGGAGGGGCCGAACACTGAAGCTTTCTTT	CSADGEGPNTEAFF